The 23 T cell receptor beta chains below were found in one sample sequenced in a study of CD8 T cells in ankylosing spondylitis. TCRdb processed the 5' RACE reads anew with MiXCR; each CDR3 protein has one entry. Among 750,000 to 850,000 distinct CDR3 sequences listed, about 11% were seen once. For these receptors, no antigen is known. General study points: A TCR beta motif of under 10 highly homologous variants seemed to mark ankylosing spondylitis blood.

Specimen: blood, either unsorted or a sorted T cell fraction (not recorded which). The receptor set was obtained from a male donor with ankylosing spondylitis.

The gene calls are TRBV10-3 and TRBJ2-7; TRBD2 matches 9 bases. The CDR3 consists of 14 residues. Germline V gene sequence: CDR1 ENHRY, CDR2 SYGVKD. The V and J ends lost 3 bases and 3 bases, in that order; junction bases with no gene match: 3. DNA for the CDR3: TGTGCCATCAGTGACCTAGCGGGGATCTACGAGCAGTACTTC. Its protein product is CAISDLAGIYEQYF.

V gene TRBV20-1 combines with J gene TRBJ1-5; tentative D call: TRBD1 (6 bases). This CDR3 region has 14 residues. The V gene's germline CDR1 is DFQATT and CDR2 SNEGSKA (reference sequence). Trimming stripped 1 base from V and 5 bases from J, with 12 bases between. The CDR3 coding sequence is TGCAGTGCTAGAGGGACAGCCCGGGATCAGCCCCAGCATTTT. Residues: CSARGTARDQPQHF.

This clonotype was counted only a few times. The rearrangement links TRBV12-3 or TRBV12-4 to TRBJ2-1; D might be TRBD1 (7 bases). CDR3 length equals 12 residues. Trimming removed 5 bases at V and 11 bases at J, with 13 bases between. The CDR3 loop is CASSPRGVQQFF. CDR3 nucleotide sequence: TGTGCCAGCAGTCCCAGGGGGGTTCAGCAGTTCTTC.

In this sample, this clonotype turned up a few times. The chain is built from TRBV10-3 and TRBJ2-1; TRBD1 agrees at 8 bases. The V gene end was trimmed by 6 bases and the J gene end by 9 bases; junction bases not matched to a gene: 7. The CDR3 totals 13 residues. Germline V gene sequence: CDR1 ENHRY, CDR2 SYGVKD. CDR3 sequence (DNA): TGTGCCATCAGCGCCCAGGGGGCAGCTGAGCAGTTCTTC. It specifies CAISAQGAAEQFF.

CDR3 nucleotides: TGCGCCAGCAGCCAAGACTCAGGCGGGGGTCAGCCCCAGCATTTT. Protein sequence: CASSQDSGGGQPQHF. The chain combines TRBV4-3 with TRBJ1-5; D might be TRBD1 (5 bases). V was pared by 0 bases and J by 6 bases, with 12 bases between. This CDR3 contains 15 residues. CDR1 is LGHNA, CDR2 YSLEER, per germline.

This chain joins TRBV5-1 and TRBJ2-2, with D perhaps being TRBD1 or TRBD2 (5 bases each). Germline CDR1 reads SGHRS; CDR2 reads YFSETQ. There are 13 residues in the CDR3. V was shortened by 5 bases and J by 4 bases, with 9 bases between the two germline ends. CDR3 in DNA: TGCGCCAGCAGGCAGGGAGCCACCGGGGAGCTGTTTTTT. As protein: CASRQGATGELFF.

This clonotype was seen repeatedly, ten times or more. The chain carries TRBV4-2 and TRBJ1-3; D is unresolved. The length of the CDR3 is 16 residues. Germline loops: CDR1 LGHNA, CDR2 YNFKEQ. The ends were cut back, 2 bases at V and 0 bases at J, with 11 bases in the middle. CDR3 sequence (DNA): TGTGCCAGCAGCCAAATTGTCCGGAGCTCTGGAAACACCATATATTTT. Protein sequence: CASSQIVRSSGNTIYF.

This clonotype has a handful of counts. The V and J genes are TRBV7-2 and TRBJ2-7; 7 bases map to TRBD1. V trimming: 7 bases; J trimming: 3 bases; junction bases outside the gene matches: 6. This CDR3 contains 13 residues. Germline lookup yields CDR1 SGHTA and CDR2 FQGNSA. Written as DNA, the CDR3 is TGTGCCAGCAACATGGGACAGCACTACGAGCAGTACTTC. Translated: CASNMGQHYEQYF.

This clonotype appeared many times. The CDR3 sequence: CASNGWQGRGSGGQPQHF. The CDR3 DNA is TGTGCCAGCAATGGGTGGCAGGGAAGGGGTTCCGGGGGACAGCCCCAGCATTTT. This chain uses TRBV28 with TRBJ1-5, with a tentative D call TRBD1 (5 bases). The V gene lost 7 bases and the J gene lost 7 bases, with 29 bases spanning the gap. The CDR3 totals 18 residues. The germline V gene encodes CDR1 MDHEN and CDR2 SYDVKM.

This clonotype showed up just a few times. V is TRBV7-2 and J is TRBJ1-5; unclear D gene. The V gene's germline CDR1 is SGHTA and CDR2 FQGNSA. The CDR3 extends over 13 amino acids. V was shortened by 2 bases and J by 9 bases, with 11 bases between the two germline ends. CDR3 sequence reads: CASSLREARPQHF. The CDR3 nucleotides read TGTGCCAGCAGCTTAAGGGAGGCTCGGCCCCAGCATTTT.

This chain joins TRBV10-3 and TRBJ2-1; the D is unclear. Trimming stripped 6 bases from V and 6 bases from J, with 6 bases between. The CDR3 extends over 11 amino acids. Germline assignment: CDR1 ENHRY and CDR2 SYGVKD. CDR3 sequence (DNA): TGTGCCATCAGGGTAAGCAATGAGCAGTTCTTC. This sequence encodes CAIRVSNEQFF.

J is TRBJ1-1 and V is TRBV10-3; perhaps TRBD1 as D (6 bases). CDR3 length: 14 residues. CDR1 ENHRY and CDR2 SYGVKD come from the germline V gene. The ends were cut back, 5 bases at V and 1 base at J, with 11 bases in the middle. The CDR3 DNA follows: TGTGCCATCAGTATACAGGGACAGAACACTGAAGCTTTCTTT. Protein sequence: CAISIQGQNTEAFF.

This clonotype was seen many times. The V gene is TRBV20-1, the J gene TRBJ2-3, with 8 positions matching TRBD1. The length of the CDR3 is 15 residues. From germline, CDR1 is DFQATT and CDR2 SNEGSKA (reference sequence). Trimming cost V 3 bases and J 2 bases; bases outside gene matches: 7. The CDR3 DNA sequence: TGCAGTGCTAGGCCGACAGGGGATTACACAGATACGCAGTATTTT. Amino acid sequence: CSARPTGDYTDTQYF.

This clonotype was observed many times. V usage is TRBV6-5 and J usage is TRBJ1-2; a possible D gene is TRBD1 (5 bases). The V gene lost 0 bases and the J gene lost 4 bases, with 15 bases spanning the gap. The CDR3 runs to 16 residues. Germline V lookup: CDR1 MNHEY, CDR2 SVGAGI. CDR3 bases: TGTGCCAGCAGTTACTCGGTGGCAGGGTATGGCTATGGCTACACCTTC. It codes for CASSYSVAGYGYGYTF.

The sample holds many counts of this clonotype. In DNA form, the CDR3 reads TGTGCCAGCAGTTTATTGGGCGCCCTCTCCTACAATGAGCAGTTCTTC. This sequence encodes CASSLLGALSYNEQFF. The chain employs TRBV27 and TRBJ2-1, with D uncertain. Deletions cut 1 base from V and 0 bases from J, with 10 bases between. The CDR3 totals 16 residues. Germline V CDR1 and CDR2: MNHEY, SMNVEV (reference sequence).

This clonotype was seen more than once but under ten times. The CDR3 sequence is CASSSLPGQSSPNNEQFF. DNA for the CDR3: TGTGCCAGCAGTTCCCTCCCGGGACAATCCAGCCCTAACAATGAGCAGTTCTTC. The rearrangement joins TRBV28 to TRBJ2-1; TRBD1 is a possible D gene (6 bases). CDR3 length: 18 residues. The germline V gene encodes CDR1 MDHEN and CDR2 SYDVKM. V was clipped by 4 bases and J by 5 bases, with 24 bases between them.

This clonotype was found a few times. The junction differs from germline at one of its ends, possibly a read error. The CDR3: CDSSLVGGSTEAFF. The CDR3 DNA reads as TGTGACAGCAGCTTAGTGGGGGGGAGCACTGAAGCTTTCTTT. The rearrangement joins TRBV7-2 to TRBJ1-1; perhaps TRBD1 as D (5 bases). Germline V gene data show CDR1 as SGHTA and CDR2 as FQGNSA. The CDR3 sequence is 14 residues long.

This clonotype was detected ten times or more. This sequence joins TRBV12-3 or TRBV12-4 and TRBJ1-5, with D unclear. V was clipped by 0 bases and J by 4 bases, with 7 bases between them. This CDR3 is built from 14 residues. CDR3 amino acids: CASSLAAGNQPQHF. The CDR3, as DNA: TGTGCCAGCAGTTTAGCGGCTGGAAATCAGCCCCAGCATTTT.

V gene TRBV28 combines with J gene TRBJ2-7; 10 bases are shared with TRBD1. Germline assignment: CDR1 MDHEN and CDR2 SYDVKM. Trimming took 5 bases from V and 1 from J; bases not matched to a gene: 23. This CDR3 spans 21 amino acids. In DNA, the CDR3 is TGTGCCAGCAGTCTTGGGACAGGGGACGTCCTGAGAGGTTTAGCTTCCTACGAGCAGTACTTC. Its protein is CASSLGTGDVLRGLASYEQYF.

The rearrangement links TRBV4-1 to TRBJ2-5; possibly TRBD1 or TRBD2 for D (5 bases each). V lost 3 bases and J 6 bases, leaving 11 bases between the germline ends. The CDR3 has 13 amino acids. CDR1 and CDR2 from the germline V gene are MGHRA and YSYEKL. DNA for the CDR3: TGCGCCAGCAGCCAGGGGGAAGGGAAGACCCAGTACTTC. Translating it yields CASSQGEGKTQYF.

The chain couples TRBV12-3 or TRBV12-4 to TRBJ1-5; TRBD1 aligns across 8 bases. The trim removed 6 bases at V and 12 bases at J, leaving 13 bases unmatched. The CDR3 loop spans 14 amino acids. The CDR3: CASSSQGEGWLQHF. For the CDR3, the DNA is TGTGCCAGCAGCTCACAGGGGGAGGGTTGGCTCCAGCATTTT.

The table lists this clonotype with a few counts. The rearrangement joins TRBV4-3 to TRBJ2-7; possible D gene TRBD2, 5 bases. Germline assignment: CDR1 LGHNA and CDR2 YSLEER. This CDR3 is built from 17 residues. V was shortened by 1 base and J by 3 bases, with 19 bases between the two germline ends. CDR3 DNA: TGCGCCAGCAGCCAAGGCCCCTCGGGATGGAAGAACTACGAGCAGTACTTC. Translated, it gives CASSQGPSGWKNYEQYF.

This clonotype was detected ten times or more. J is TRBJ1-2 and V is TRBV5-1; no definite D call. This CDR3 contains 14 residues. V was shortened by 1 base and J by 4 bases, with 11 bases between the two germline ends. In germline, CDR1 is SGHRS, CDR2 YFSETQ. The CDR3 loop is CASSLYGLTYGYTF. CDR3 bases: TGCGCCAGCAGCTTGTATGGTCTGACCTATGGCTACACCTTC.